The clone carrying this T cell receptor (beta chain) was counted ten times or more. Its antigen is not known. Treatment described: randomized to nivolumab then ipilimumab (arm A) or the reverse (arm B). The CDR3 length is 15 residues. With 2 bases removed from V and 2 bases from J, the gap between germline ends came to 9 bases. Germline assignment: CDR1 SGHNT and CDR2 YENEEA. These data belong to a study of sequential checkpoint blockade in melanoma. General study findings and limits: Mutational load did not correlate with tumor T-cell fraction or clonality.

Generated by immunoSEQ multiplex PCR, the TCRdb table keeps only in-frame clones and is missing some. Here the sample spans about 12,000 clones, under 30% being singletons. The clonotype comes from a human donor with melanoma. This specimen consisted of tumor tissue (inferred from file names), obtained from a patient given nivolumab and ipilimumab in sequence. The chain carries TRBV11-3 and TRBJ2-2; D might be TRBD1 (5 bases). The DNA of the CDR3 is TGTGCCAGCAGCTTATCAGGGTTCAACACCGGGGAGCTGTTTTTT. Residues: CASSLSGFNTGELFF.